This T cell receptor beta chain was sequenced in a study of cytomegalovirus exposure and HLA in healthy donors. Background on the study: About 79% of a few hundred genotyped donors fell in the Caucasian-associated ancestry cluster. Study-wide findings and caveats: Reportedly, cytomegalovirus status was diagnosed with high sensitivity and specificity. For TCR beta chains, V- and J-gene trimming was later linked to a missense DCLRE1C variant.

The PCR had 60 Vbeta and 13 Jbeta primers. Using immunoSEQ multiplex PCR, the repertoire was profiled, and TCRdb retains in-frame clones only, with some absent. The sample shows approximately 190,000 clones, around 82% of them seen only once. Concerning this clone itself: The antigen is unknown.

Germline V gene lookup returns CDR1 SGHAT and CDR2 FQNNGV. V shed 8 bases and J shed 4 bases, with 12 bases lying between them. The CDR3 covers 12 residues. The source material was PBMCs. This chain joins TRBV11-2 and TRBJ2-7; tentatively, D is TRBD1 (6 bases). The source of this sequence is a man aged 35 to 55 in good health and CMV-seropositive. The CDR3 region is CASGRTDYEQYF. In DNA, the CDR3 is TGTGCCAGCGGTCGGACAGATTACGAGCAGTACTTC.